This TCR beta chain was found in a study of T cell responses to AZD1222 COVID-19 vaccine. The overall study: The analysis combined second doses at about 4 or about 12 weeks.

The germline V gene encodes CDR1 MNHEY and CDR2 SVGEGT. The V and J ends lost 2 bases and 0 bases respectively, with 7 bases between them. The CDR3 contains 14 residues. Turning to this clone: The antigen is not known.

The method was immunoSEQ multiplex PCR; TCRdb's version includes in-frame clones alone and lacks a portion of them. The repertoire includes roughly 130,000 clones, approximately 90% of them detected once, and 4.5% to 6.5% sits in the top ten. The study's findings and limits: Sampling that yielded the repertoires occurred only after the peak T cell response. Clonal diversity may have been underestimated, and the donors were mostly white British, with more females than males. A reported finding is that nearly half of spike-specific TCRs target unmutated variant regions.

This TCR came from an adult in good health. The rearrangement links TRBV6-2 or TRBV6-3 to TRBJ1-1; D not resolved. Sequenced here: peripheral blood, sampled on day 0 of AZD1222 vaccination. CDR3 sequence (DNA): TGTGCCAGCAGTTACACGGGGATGAACACTGAAGCTTTCTTT. This sequence encodes CASSYTGMNTEAFF.